The clone carrying this T cell receptor beta chain has ten or more counts. Everyone who gave samples was a healthy Caucasian. MiXCR was run by TCRdb on the 5' RACE reads, yielding one entry per CDR3 protein. The data show under 350,000 distinct CDR3 sequences, roughly 9.8% seen once. This sample was taken from a study of identical twins. This sample was shared with a second study, whose subject was yellow fever vaccine responses in identical twins.

The receptor was derived from a woman in her late teens or twenties in good health. The sample comprised CD8+ T cells sorted from blood.

The CDR3 sequence: CASSPRTGRNEQFF. CDR3 sequence (DNA): TGTGCCAGCAGCCCCAGGACAGGGAGAAATGAGCAGTTCTTC. J is TRBJ2-1 and V is TRBV13; 8 bases are shared with TRBD1. The CDR3 extends over 14 amino acids. CDR1 is PRHDT, CDR2 FYEKMQ, per germline (reference sequence). J lost 7 bases, V lost 5 bases, and 7 bases had no gene match.